These 32 T cell receptor beta chains came from one sample sequenced in a study of OX40 agonist ivuxolimab in advanced cancers. Method: immunoSEQ multiplex PCR; TCRdb's copy keeps in-frame clones and lacks some. The sample holds approximately 76,000 clones; 93% are singletons and the top ten take over 5%. Specimen: CD4+ or CD8+ T cells sorted from blood, collected in a trial of the OX40 agonist ivuxolimab. Receptor source: an adult with an advanced solid tumor such as melanoma, head and neck, liver or kidney cancer.

This clone is a singleton in its sample. This sequence joins TRBV30 and TRBJ1-6; D unclear. Trimming took off 4 bases at V and 3 bases at J, with 10 bases between the two ends. This CDR3 is built from 14 residues. From germline, CDR1 is GTSNPN and CDR2 SVGIG (reference sequence). In nucleotides, the CDR3 is TGTGCCTGGACCTGGGAAGGCTATAATTCACCCCTCCACTTT. Translating gives CAWTWEGYNSPLHF.

The chain couples TRBV23-1 to TRBJ2-1; D gene unclear. TRBV23-1 is an ORF; its function is uncertain. The V and J ends lost 2 bases and 6 bases respectively, with 11 bases between them. CDR3 length: 14 residues. The CDR3 DNA reads as TGCGCCAGCAGTCAACGGAACACGGTCAATGAGCAGTTCTTC. Its protein is CASSQRNTVNEQFF.

This chain joins TRBV15 and TRBJ1-1; TRBD1 matches 7 bases. V lost 8 bases, J lost 0 bases, and 15 bases stayed unmatched. Germline V gene lookup returns CDR1 LNHNV and CDR2 YYDKDF (reference sequence). CDR3 length: 17 amino acids. The CDR3 DNA reads as TGTGCCACCTCCCCTACCCGGGACAGCTTTATGAACACTGAAGCTTTCTTT. Translated, it gives CATSPTRDSFMNTEAFF.

The genes are TRBV7-9 and TRBJ2-1; 8 bases are a match to TRBD2. Germline V gene lookup returns CDR1 SEHNR and CDR2 FQNEAQ (reference sequence). Trimming cost V 6 bases and J 8 bases; bases outside gene matches: 15. The CDR3 loop spans 16 amino acids. This chain's CDR3 is CASSFSVGLEGDEQFF. Written as DNA, the CDR3 is TGTGCCAGCAGTTTTAGTGTGGGACTAGAGGGGGATGAGCAGTTCTTC.

This clone was observed once. The chain uses TRBV6-5 and TRBJ2-1; D call uncertain. V was clipped by 5 bases and J by 8 bases, with 10 bases between them. This CDR3 has 12 residues. Germline-derived CDR1 and CDR2 are MNHEY and SVGAGI. The CDR3 here is CASSPSRDEQFF. The CDR3 DNA sequence: TGTGCCAGCAGTCCTAGTAGAGATGAGCAGTTCTTC.

V is TRBV19 and J is TRBJ2-1; 10 bases align to TRBD1. The junction had 6 bases not matched to a gene; V was cut back by 1 base and J by 0 bases. This CDR3 is built from 18 residues. The germline V gene encodes CDR1 LNHDA and CDR2 SQIVND (reference sequence). The CDR3: CASSIARTGGSSYNEQFF. As DNA, the CDR3 is TGTGCCAGTAGTATAGCCCGGACAGGGGGAAGCTCCTACAATGAGCAGTTCTTC.

This rearrangement joins TRBV6-6 to TRBJ1-1, with D perhaps TRBD1 (5 bases). This CDR3 is 16 amino acids long. V lost 3 bases, J lost 1 base, and 15 bases lay in between. Germline V gene data show CDR1 as MNHNY and CDR2 as SVGAGI (reference sequence). Written as DNA, the CDR3 is TGTGCCAGCAGTTATGCGCTGGGGGAGTCGAACACTGAAGCTTTCTTT. Its protein product is CASSYALGESNTEAFF.

The chain employs TRBV4-2 and TRBJ2-1, with D possibly TRBD1 on 5 matching bases. Germline-derived CDR1 and CDR2 are LGHNA and YNFKEQ. The CDR3 contains 12 residues. The germline V and J ends were trimmed by 1 base and 9 bases, with 7 bases remaining between them. CDR3 DNA sequence: TGTGCCAGCAGCCAAGGGGGCGCTGAGCAGTTCTTC. Its protein is CASSQGGAEQFF.

The rearrangement links TRBV19 to TRBJ2-2; 9 nucleotides line up with TRBD2. Germline loops: CDR1 LNHDA, CDR2 SQIVND (reference sequence). The CDR3 contains 17 residues. With V trimmed by 8 bases and J by 2 bases, 12 bases remained unmatched. Here the CDR3 DNA reads TGTGCCAGTTGTTATGAGCGGGGGGTTGGAAACACCGGGGAGCTGTTTTTT. Translation: CASCYERGVGNTGELFF.

This sequence joins TRBV19 and TRBJ2-7; 7 bases are shared with TRBD2. CDR1 LNHDA and CDR2 SQIVND come from the germline V gene (reference sequence). V shed 3 bases, J shed 6 bases, and the junction held 2 bases outside the gene matches. This CDR3 contains 12 residues. As DNA, the CDR3 is TGTGCCAGTAGTATGGGAGGGGTCGAGCAGTACTTC. As protein: CASSMGGVEQYF.

This chain links TRBV6-5 with TRBJ2-1; 10 nucleotides line up with TRBD1. Germline V gene data show CDR1 as MNHEY and CDR2 as SVGAGI. The CDR3 loop spans 14 amino acids. J lost 8 bases, V lost 6 bases, and 7 bases had no gene match. CDR3 protein: CASRPGTGAHEQFF. Here the CDR3 DNA reads TGTGCCAGCAGACCCGGGACAGGGGCACATGAGCAGTTCTTC.

V gene TRBV29-1 combines with J gene TRBJ1-2; a weak D match, TRBD1 (5 bases). CDR1 and CDR2 from the germline V gene are SQVTM and ANQGSEA. The ends were cut back, 4 bases at V and 7 bases at J, with 10 bases in the middle. This CDR3 contains 11 residues. CDR3 protein: CSVVRGGGYTF. In nucleotides, the CDR3 is TGCAGCGTTGTGCGGGGGGGTGGCTACACCTTC.

V usage is TRBV19 and J usage is TRBJ1-1; 9 bases map to TRBD1. J lost 4 bases, V lost 6 bases, and 3 bases had no gene match. The CDR3 extends over 13 amino acids. Germline V lookup: CDR1 LNHDA, CDR2 SQIVND (reference sequence). The CDR3 region has the DNA TGTGCCAGTAGAGCGACAGGGGGCACTGAAGCTTTCTTT. Protein: CASRATGGTEAFF.

J is TRBJ1-1 and V is TRBV28; 12 bases map to TRBD1. The germline V gene has CDR1 MDHEN and CDR2 SYDVKM. CDR3 length equals 17 residues. J lost 3 bases, V lost 5 bases, and 10 bases had no gene match. The CDR3 protein is CASSTRDRGPRDTEAFF. DNA of the CDR3: TGTGCCAGCAGTACCCGGGACAGGGGGCCGAGGGACACTGAAGCTTTCTTT.

This clone was seen a handful of times. This chain joins TRBV7-2 and TRBJ2-1; the match to TRBD2 covers 8 bases. J was trimmed by 7 bases and V by 1 base; bases with no gene match: 3. The CDR3 totals 14 residues. The germline CDR1 and CDR2 sequences are SGHTA and FQGNSA. The CDR3 nucleotides read TGTGCCAGCAGCTTAGGAGGACTAGCAAATGAGCAGTTCTTC. This sequence encodes CASSLGGLANEQFF. Full variable domain (outside the CDR3, taken from reference TRBV7-2 and TRBJ2-1): GAGVSQSPSNKVTEKGKDVELRCDPISGHTALYWYRQSLGQGLEFLIYFQGNSAPDKSGLPSDRFSAERTGGSVSTLTIQRTQQEDSAVYLCASSLGGLANEQFFGPGTRLTVL.

The CDR3, as DNA: TGTGCCAGCCAGTACGGACTTGAAGCTTTCTTT. Translated: CASQYGLEAFF. The rearrangement joins TRBV6-1 to TRBJ1-1; no firm D call. V lost 8 bases, J lost 7 bases, and 11 bases lay in between. From germline, CDR1 is MNHNS and CDR2 SASEGT. The CDR3 has 11 amino acids.

The chain couples TRBV6-5 to TRBJ1-2; 11 bases map to TRBD1. Trimming at V came to 10 bases and at J to 8 bases, leaving 12 bases not matched to a gene. The CDR3 is 14 residues long. The germline V gene encodes CDR1 MNHEY and CDR2 SVGAGI. In DNA form, the CDR3 reads TGTGCCACCTTTGGGACAGGGGGATATCGGGGCTACACCTTC. Encoded protein: CATFGTGGYRGYTF.

The chain combines TRBV4-1 with TRBJ2-5; tentative D call: TRBD1 (5 bases). The CDR3 sequence is 15 residues long. The V and J ends lost 0 bases and 5 bases respectively, with 13 bases between them. CDR1 is MGHRA and CDR2 is YSYEKL in the germline V gene. The CDR3 DNA reads as TGCGCCAGCAGCCAAGATAGGGGAAGCAGCGAGACCCAGTACTTC. Protein: CASSQDRGSSETQYF.

The rearrangement joins TRBV20-1 to TRBJ2-7, with D uncertain. The CDR3 has 10 amino acids. Trimming pared 1 base from V and 4 bases from J, leaving 2 bases between. Per germline, CDR1 DFQATT and CDR2 SNEGSKA (reference sequence). The CDR3 protein is CSARGYEQYF. For the CDR3, the DNA is TGCAGTGCTAGAGGTTACGAGCAGTACTTC.

The chain joins TRBV15 to TRBJ2-2; weak D call: TRBD1 (5 bases). This CDR3 region has 17 residues. Trimming shortened V by 0 bases and J by 1 base, and 12 bases separated the two germline ends. Germline lookup yields CDR1 LNHNV and CDR2 YYDKDF (reference sequence). CDR3 protein: CATSRDQGQMNTGELFF. For the CDR3, the DNA is TGTGCCACCAGCAGAGATCAGGGTCAGATGAACACCGGGGAGCTGTTTTTT.

The V gene is TRBV12-5, the J gene TRBJ2-5; TRBD2 agrees at 7 bases. V dropped 0 bases and J dropped 5; count of bases not matched to a gene: 6. Germline V gene lookup returns CDR1 LGHNT and CDR2 FRNRAP. This CDR3 has 15 residues. The CDR3 nucleotides are TGTGCTAGTGGTTTGGTAAGGGAGGGGCCGGAGACCCAGTACTTC. It translates to CASGLVREGPETQYF.

This chain joins TRBV27 and TRBJ2-3; TRBD2 matches 7 bases. The trim removed 6 bases at V and 6 bases at J, leaving 12 bases unmatched. Germline V gene sequence: CDR1 MNHEY, CDR2 SMNVEV (reference sequence). The CDR3 covers 15 residues. The CDR3, as DNA: TGTGCCAGCAGGCTACTAGCGAGGAGATCCGATACGCAGTATTTT. As protein: CASRLLARRSDTQYF.

This chain links TRBV7-9 with TRBJ2-5, with D tentatively TRBD1 (6 bases). Germline loops: CDR1 SEHNR, CDR2 FQNEAQ (reference sequence). The V gene lost 6 bases and the J gene lost 1 base, with 21 bases spanning the gap. The CDR3 covers 17 residues. Written as DNA, the CDR3 is TGTGCCAGCAGATCAGCTGTAGACAGGAGGTCCCAAGAGACCCAGTACTTC. It translates to CASRSAVDRRSQETQYF.

The table lists this clone with a count of one. The V gene is TRBV7-2, the J gene TRBJ1-5; a possible D gene is TRBD1 (6 bases). The V gene lost 3 bases and the J gene lost 0 bases, with 12 bases spanning the gap. This CDR3 has 16 amino acids. From germline, CDR1 is SGHTA and CDR2 FQGNSA. As DNA, the CDR3 is TGTGCCAGCAGCTTGGAGGGACATGGTAGCAATCAGCCCCAGCATTTT. This sequence encodes CASSLEGHGSNQPQHF.

The chain combines TRBV27 with TRBJ2-1; 10 nucleotides agree with TRBD2. Germline V gives CDR1 MNHEY, CDR2 SMNVEV (reference sequence). The V and J ends lost 4 bases and 1 base, in that order; junction bases with no gene match: 10. This CDR3 spans 18 amino acids. CDR3 DNA sequence: TGTGCCAGCAGTTCCTTCCGACTAGCGGGCTCGTCCTACAATGAGCAGTTCTTC. Its translation is CASSSFRLAGSSYNEQFF.

V gene TRBV6-1 combines with J gene TRBJ1-2; D not resolved. CDR3 length: 11 residues. Germline values: CDR1 MNHNS, CDR2 SASEGT. V gave up 6 bases and J gave up 4 bases, with 6 bases separating them. In nucleotides, the CDR3 is TGTGCCAGCAGCGCGTCCTATGGCTACACCTTC. Its translation: CASSASYGYTF.

The rearrangement joins TRBV7-2 to TRBJ1-2; 10 bases map to TRBD1. Germline V lookup: CDR1 SGHTA, CDR2 FQGNSA. The CDR3 totals 18 residues. V shed 5 bases, J shed 5 bases, and the junction held 17 bases outside the gene matches. CDR3 nucleotide sequence: TGTGCCAGCAGCCATTACCGGGACAGGGGCAACCTTCGTTATGGCTACACCTTC. As protein: CASSHYRDRGNLRYGYTF.

The J gene is TRBJ2-7, the V gene TRBV4-1, with D unresolved. Germline assignment: CDR1 MGHRA and CDR2 YSYEKL. The germline V and J ends were trimmed by 0 bases and 2 bases, with 11 bases remaining between them. The CDR3 is 15 amino acids. The CDR3 bases are TGCGCCAGCAGCCAAGAGTGGGCAGAGACCTACGAGCAGTACTTC. The encoded protein is CASSQEWAETYEQYF.

The CDR3, as DNA: TGCGCCAGCAGCCAAGATTTGGGGGGCGCAGGCGGCTACACCTTC. Protein product: CASSQDLGGAGGYTF. The chain carries TRBV4-1 and TRBJ1-2; the D gene is possibly TRBD1 (6 bases). In germline, CDR1 is MGHRA, CDR2 YSYEKL. The CDR3 is 15 residues long. V was trimmed by 0 bases and J by 8 bases, leaving 16 bases between them.

The chain is built from TRBV11-2 and TRBJ1-1; D unclear. Germline V lookup: CDR1 SGHAT, CDR2 FQNNGV. The CDR3 is 11 residues long. Trimming cost V 3 bases and J 4 bases, with 3 bases left between them. CDR3 residues: CASSFGTEAFF. The CDR3 region has the DNA TGTGCCAGCAGCTTTGGCACTGAAGCTTTCTTT.

V is TRBV27 and J is TRBJ1-2, with TRBD1 matching 8 bases. Losses at the gene ends were 2 bases for V and 7 bases for J; bases not matched to a gene: 3. There are 13 residues in the CDR3. From germline, CDR1 is MNHEY and CDR2 SMNVEV (reference sequence). The CDR3 sequence: CASSLLTGAGYTF. In DNA, the CDR3 is TGTGCCAGCAGTTTACTGACAGGGGCTGGCTACACCTTC.

The V and J genes are TRBV4-1 and TRBJ2-1, with D unresolved. The CDR3 contains 14 residues. Germline lookup yields CDR1 MGHRA and CDR2 YSYEKL. The V gene lost 0 bases and the J gene lost 8 bases, with 11 bases spanning the gap. Written as DNA, the CDR3 is TGCGCCAGCAGCCAAGAAAACCTGAACGATGAGCAGTTCTTC. Amino acid sequence: CASSQENLNDEQFF.